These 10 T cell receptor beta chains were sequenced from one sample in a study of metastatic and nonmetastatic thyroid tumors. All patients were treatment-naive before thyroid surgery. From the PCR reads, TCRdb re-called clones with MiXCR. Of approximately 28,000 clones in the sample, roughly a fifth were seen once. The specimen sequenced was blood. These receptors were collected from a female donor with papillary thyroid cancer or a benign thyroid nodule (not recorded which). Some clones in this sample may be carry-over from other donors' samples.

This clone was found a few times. The CDR3 loop reads CASSLRGIYEQYF. CDR3 DNA sequence: TGTGCCAGCAGCCTCAGGGGCATCTACGAGCAGTACTTC. The chain combines TRBV12-3 or TRBV12-4 with TRBJ2-7, with D tentatively TRBD1 (6 bases). The CDR3 extends over 13 amino acids. V was cut by 6 bases and J by 3 bases, with 12 bases left in between.

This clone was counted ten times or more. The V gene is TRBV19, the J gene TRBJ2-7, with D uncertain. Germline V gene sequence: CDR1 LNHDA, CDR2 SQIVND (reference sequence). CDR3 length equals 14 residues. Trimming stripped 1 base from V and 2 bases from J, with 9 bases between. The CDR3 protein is CASSIGQGAYEQYF. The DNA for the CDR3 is TGTGCCAGTAGTATAGGGCAAGGAGCCTACGAGCAGTACTTC.

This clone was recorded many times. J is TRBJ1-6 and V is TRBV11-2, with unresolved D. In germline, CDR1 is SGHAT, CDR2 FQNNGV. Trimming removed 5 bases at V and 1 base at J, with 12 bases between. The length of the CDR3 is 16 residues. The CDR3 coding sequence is TGTGCCAGCAGCAGTGGAATTGCGTCCTATAATTCACCCCTCCACTTT. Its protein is CASSSGIASYNSPLHF.

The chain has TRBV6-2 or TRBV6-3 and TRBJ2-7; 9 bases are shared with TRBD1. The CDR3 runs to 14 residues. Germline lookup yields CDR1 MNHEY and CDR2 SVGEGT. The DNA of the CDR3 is TGTGTAAGCAGCCGAGACAGGGGGAGCTACGAGCAGTACTTC. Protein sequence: CVSSRDRGSYEQYF.

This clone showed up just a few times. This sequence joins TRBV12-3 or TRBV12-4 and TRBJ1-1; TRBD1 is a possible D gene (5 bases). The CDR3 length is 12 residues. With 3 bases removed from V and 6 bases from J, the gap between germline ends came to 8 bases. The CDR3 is CASSFLGAEAFF. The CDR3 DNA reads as TGTGCCAGCAGTTTTTTGGGGGCTGAAGCTTTCTTT.

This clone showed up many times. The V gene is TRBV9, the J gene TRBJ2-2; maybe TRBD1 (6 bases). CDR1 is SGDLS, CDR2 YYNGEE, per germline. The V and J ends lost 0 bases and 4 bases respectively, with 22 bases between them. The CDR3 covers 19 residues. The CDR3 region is CASSVGRTAFSGFTGELFF. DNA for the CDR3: TGTGCCAGCAGCGTAGGCCGGACAGCTTTCAGCGGATTCACCGGGGAGCTGTTTTTT.

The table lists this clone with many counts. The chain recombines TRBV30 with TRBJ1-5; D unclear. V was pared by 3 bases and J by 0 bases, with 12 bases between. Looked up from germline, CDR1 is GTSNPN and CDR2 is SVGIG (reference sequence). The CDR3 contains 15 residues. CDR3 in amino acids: CAWSRLDDSNQPQHF. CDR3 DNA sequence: TGTGCCTGGAGCCGGTTGGACGATAGCAATCAGCCCCAGCATTTT.

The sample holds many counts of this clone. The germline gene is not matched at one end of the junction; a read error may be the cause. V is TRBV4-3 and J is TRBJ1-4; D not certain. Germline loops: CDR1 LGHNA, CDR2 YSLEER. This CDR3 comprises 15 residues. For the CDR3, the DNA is TGCGCCAGCAGCCAAGATTTTGGAACTAATGAAAAACTGCTTTTT. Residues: CASSQDFGTNEKLLF.

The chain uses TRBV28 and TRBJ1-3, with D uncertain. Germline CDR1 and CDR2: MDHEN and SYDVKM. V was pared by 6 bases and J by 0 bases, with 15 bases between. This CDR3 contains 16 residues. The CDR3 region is CASSPAFGGSGNTIYF. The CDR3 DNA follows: TGTGCCAGCAGCCCAGCGTTCGGTGGCTCTGGAAACACCATATATTTT. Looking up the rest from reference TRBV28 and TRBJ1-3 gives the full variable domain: DVKVTQSSRYLVKRTGEKVFLECVQDMDHENMFWYRQDPGLGLRLIYFSYDVKMKEKGDIPEGYSVSREKKERFSLILESASTNQTSMYLCASSPAFGGSGNTIYFGEGSWLTVV.

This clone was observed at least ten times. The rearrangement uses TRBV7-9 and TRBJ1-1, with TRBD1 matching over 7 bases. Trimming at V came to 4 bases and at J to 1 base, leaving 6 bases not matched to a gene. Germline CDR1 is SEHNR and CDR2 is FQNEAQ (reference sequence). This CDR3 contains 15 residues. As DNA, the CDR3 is TGTGCCAGCAGCTATCGGACAGGCACGAACACTGAAGCTTTCTTT. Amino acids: CASSYRTGTNTEAFF.